One T cell receptor (beta chain) is described in this entry. V was trimmed by 6 bases and J by 3 bases, leaving 9 bases between them. The CDR3 is made up of 12 amino acids. In germline, CDR1 is SNHLY, CDR2 FYNNEI. The data were produced by immunoSEQ multiplex PCR, yet TCRdb's version contains in-frame clones alone and is incomplete. The table lists around 130,000 clones, 70% to 90% of them singletons. This specimen comes from a study of control samples from healthy donors and cancer patients. Source material: blood. V is TRBV2 and J is TRBJ2-7; weak D call: TRBD1 (5 bases). This sequence was found in a man over 45 in good health. The CDR3 region is CASRWQGYEQYF. The CDR3 DNA is TGTGCCAGCAGGTGGCAGGGCTACGAGCAGTACTTC.